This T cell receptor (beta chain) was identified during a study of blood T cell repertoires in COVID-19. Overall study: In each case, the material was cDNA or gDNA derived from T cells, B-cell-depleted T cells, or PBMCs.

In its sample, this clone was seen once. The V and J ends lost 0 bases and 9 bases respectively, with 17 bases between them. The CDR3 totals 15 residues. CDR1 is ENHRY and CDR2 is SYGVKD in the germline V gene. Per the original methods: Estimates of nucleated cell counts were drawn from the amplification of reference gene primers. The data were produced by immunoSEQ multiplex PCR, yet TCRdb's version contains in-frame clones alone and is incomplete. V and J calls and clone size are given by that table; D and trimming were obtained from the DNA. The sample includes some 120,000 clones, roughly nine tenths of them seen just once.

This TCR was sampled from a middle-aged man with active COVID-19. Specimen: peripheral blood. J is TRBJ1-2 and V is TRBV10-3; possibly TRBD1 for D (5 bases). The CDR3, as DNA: TGTGCCATCAGTGAGTCAATCTTTGACAGACCCCGCTACACCTTC. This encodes CAISESIFDRPRYTF.